This section outlines one T cell receptor (beta chain) sequence together with its context. Per the original data handling: Amplification from reference gene primers served as the basis for estimated nucleated cell counts. Method: immunoSEQ multiplex PCR; TCRdb's copy keeps in-frame clones and lacks some. D and trimming come from the DNA, and the V and J calls and clone size come from that table. The sample has under 150,000 clones; about 83% are singletons. The source of the sample is a study of blood T cell repertoires in COVID-19. Across the whole study: The United States, Italy and Spain provided the acute and convalescent COVID-19 samples. Nucleic acid was either cDNA or gDNA, and it came from T cells, B-cell-depleted T cells, or PBMCs.

The CDR3 length is 14 residues. The V segment lost 4 bases and the J segment 2 bases; nucleotides outside the gene matches: 2. The germline V gene has CDR1 MNHEY and CDR2 SVGAGI. The sample consisted of peripheral blood. The sequence was obtained from a middle-aged woman with acute or convalescent COVID-19. The gene calls are TRBV6-5 and TRBJ1-5; 7 bases agree with TRBD1. The chain's CDR3 is CASSSTGRNQPQHF. CDR3 nucleotide sequence: TGTGCCAGCAGTTCGACAGGGCGCAATCAGCCCCAGCATTTT.